Listed here are 15 T cell receptor beta chains from one sample, sequenced in a study of T cell responses to AZD1222 COVID-19 vaccine. Profiling relied on immunoSEQ multiplex PCR, and the TCRdb table lists in-frame clones only, not all of them. Among roughly 77,000 clones, 80% to 95% were seen once, and the ten largest hold roughly 4.3%. The starting material was peripheral blood, obtained 28 days after the second AZD1222 dose. The receptors derive from an adult who received the AZD1222 COVID-19 vaccine.

Of note for this clone: At the DNA level, this CDR3 is encoded by other sequences in the same sample as well. The V and J genes are TRBV9 and TRBJ1-3; D not certain. V was pared by 0 bases and J by 1 base, with 5 bases between. CDR3 length: 14 residues. Germline CDR1 reads SGDLS; CDR2 reads YYNGEE. The CDR3 bases are TGTGCCAGCAGCGTAGAGACATCTGGAAACACCATATATTTT. Translating it yields CASSVETSGNTIYF.

This chain joins TRBV5-6 and TRBJ1-2; possibly TRBD1 for D (5 bases). Germline V gene data show CDR1 as SGHDT and CDR2 as YYEEEE. CDR3 length: 14 amino acids. The V and J ends lost 1 base and 4 bases respectively, with 11 bases between them. CDR3 nucleotides: TGTGCCAGCAGCTTGAGGGGAGTAGGCTATGGCTACACCTTC. Protein: CASSLRGVGYGYTF.

V gene TRBV6-2 or TRBV6-3 combines with J gene TRBJ2-5; D remains ambiguous. From germline, CDR1 is MNHEY and CDR2 SVGEGT. Trimming stripped 0 bases from V and 2 bases from J, with 4 bases between. This CDR3 spans 13 amino acids. In DNA, the CDR3 is TGTGCCAGCAGTTACTCATCTCAAGAGACCCAGTACTTC. It is translated as CASSYSSQETQYF.

V usage is TRBV3-1 (or the pseudogene TRBV3-2) and J usage is TRBJ1-2; 9 bases map to TRBD1. CDR1 is LGHDT, CDR2 YNNKEL, per germline (reference sequence). Germline trimming cut 3 bases from V and 5 bases from J; bases unmatched to any gene: 4. The length of the CDR3 is 14 residues. This CDR3 is CASSHRQGGYGYTF. The CDR3 nucleotides are TGTGCCAGCAGCCACCGACAGGGGGGGTATGGCTACACCTTC.

The chain couples TRBV24-1 to TRBJ2-2, with 8 bases identical to TRBD2. Germline CDR1 reads KGHDR; CDR2 reads SFDVKD. CDR3 size: 14 residues. V lost 5 bases, J lost 6 bases, and 4 bases stayed unmatched. CDR3 sequence (DNA): TGTGCCACCAGTGCCTCACTAGCGGCCGGGGAGCTGTTTTTT. This codes for CATSASLAAGELFF.

J is TRBJ2-7 and V is TRBV3-1 (or the pseudogene TRBV3-2), with D hard to call. Per germline, CDR1 LGHDT and CDR2 YNNKEL (reference sequence). CDR3 length: 15 amino acids. V lost 0 bases, J lost 3 bases, and 12 bases lay in between. The CDR3 region has the DNA TGTGCCAGCAGCCAAGATCTCCCCTACGACTACGAGCAGTACTTC. Its translation is CASSQDLPYDYEQYF.

The chain joins TRBV3-1 (or the pseudogene TRBV3-2) to TRBJ2-1; 10 bases line up with TRBD2. Trimming at V came to 4 bases and at J to 1 base, leaving 13 bases not matched to a gene. Germline V CDR1 and CDR2: LGHDT, YNNKEL (reference sequence). The CDR3 has 19 amino acids. CDR3 sequence (DNA): TGTGCCAGCAGCCGCAACCCCTTCGCGGGACTAGCGTCCTACAATGAGCAGTTCTTC. This encodes CASSRNPFAGLASYNEQFF.

V usage is TRBV7-6 and J usage is TRBJ2-3, with 9 bases fitting TRBD2. The CDR3 covers 16 residues. After removal of 1 base from V and 1 base from J, the junction contained 3 bases not matched to a gene. Germline lookup yields CDR1 SGHVS and CDR2 FNYEAQ. CDR3 nucleotides: TGTGCCAGCAGCTTAGTGATAGCGGGGGGCACAGATACGCAGTATTTT. Its protein product is CASSLVIAGGTDTQYF. Using reference TRBV7-6 and TRBJ2-3 for the parts outside the CDR3, the full variable domain is GAGVSQSPRYKVTKRGQDVALRCDPISGHVSLYWYRQALGQGPEFLTYFNYEAQQDKSGLPNDRFSAERPEGSISTLTIQRTEQRDSAMYRCASSLVIAGGTDTQYFGPGTRLTVL.

The V gene is TRBV2, the J gene TRBJ2-7; no clear D gene. Trimming removed 7 bases from V and 6 bases from J, with 13 bases in between. The germline V gene has CDR1 SNHLY and CDR2 FYNNEI. The CDR3 has 12 residues. CDR3 bases: TGTGCCAGCATCAGGATCTTCGCCGAGCAGTACTTC. Protein product: CASIRIFAEQYF.

V gene TRBV5-4 combines with J gene TRBJ2-1; D possibly corresponds to TRBD1 (6 bases). CDR3 length: 16 amino acids. Germline V gene data show CDR1 as SGHNT and CDR2 as YYREEE (reference sequence). With 0 bases removed from V and 1 base from J, the gap between germline ends came to 11 bases. The CDR3 sequence is CASSLGDNPSYNEQFF. The DNA of the CDR3 is TGTGCCAGCAGCTTGGGGGACAACCCGTCCTACAATGAGCAGTTCTTC.

The sample holds one count of this clone. The chain joins TRBV24-1 to TRBJ1-4; TRBD1 might be the D (6 bases). CDR3 size: 17 residues. Germline CDR1 KGHDR, CDR2 SFDVKD. Deletions cut 7 bases from V and 6 bases from J, with 23 bases between. The CDR3 is CATREPYGTPKHEKLFF. CDR3 coding DNA: TGTGCCACCAGGGAGCCATATGGGACACCTAAACATGAAAAACTGTTTTTT.

The chain recombines TRBV2 with TRBJ1-2; D is unresolved. The CDR3 spans 16 residues. Germline loops: CDR1 SNHLY, CDR2 FYNNEI. The V end lost 6 bases, the J end lost 3 bases, and 20 bases lay between the germline ends. This CDR3 reads CASRQRLMVIDYGYTF. For the CDR3, the DNA is TGTGCCAGCAGACAACGGCTCATGGTGATTGACTATGGCTACACCTTC.

This clone rates as medium-sized. The chain uses TRBV27 and TRBJ2-3; D remains ambiguous. Between the trimmed V and J ends, which lost 3 bases and 1 base, there was a span of 8 bases. Germline V CDR1 and CDR2: MNHEY, SMNVEV (reference sequence). The CDR3 runs to 14 residues. The CDR3 loop reads CASSLKLGTDTQYF. The CDR3 DNA sequence: TGTGCCAGCAGTTTGAAGCTAGGCACAGATACGCAGTATTTT.

The rearrangement uses TRBV9 and TRBJ1-2, with D uncertain. The CDR3 is 12 residues long. V was trimmed by 1 base and J by 7 bases, leaving 8 bases between them. The V gene's germline CDR1 is SGDLS and CDR2 YYNGEE. The CDR3 nucleotides are TGTGCCAGCAGCGTACCAGAGAGTGGCTACACCTTC. It translates to CASSVPESGYTF.

This clone was picked up one time. The chain employs TRBV28 and TRBJ2-3; 7 bases map to TRBD2. The CDR3 covers 14 residues. V was clipped by 10 bases and J by 1 base; unmatched bases: 8. Germline CDR1 is MDHEN and CDR2 is SYDVKM. Here the CDR3 DNA reads TGTGCCACCTGGGGGAGCGGGGGCACAGATACGCAGTATTTT. Its protein is CATWGSGGTDTQYF.